Below, 11 T cell receptor beta chains from the same sample are listed, as sequenced in a study of T cell responses to AZD1222 COVID-19 vaccine. Generated by immunoSEQ multiplex PCR, the TCRdb table keeps only in-frame clones and is missing some. The sample includes 180,000 or so clones, approximately 88% of them seen just once. The sample consisted of peripheral blood, taken on day 0 of AZD1222 vaccination. These receptors all stem from an adult in good health.

The rearrangement uses TRBV4-1 and TRBJ1-2, with 8 bases fitting TRBD1. Germline CDR1 reads MGHRA; CDR2 reads YSYEKL. After removal of 0 bases from V and 5 bases from J, the junction contained 2 bases not matched to a gene. This CDR3 contains 14 residues. CDR3 sequence: CASSQERTGYGYTF. The CDR3 DNA sequence: TGCGCCAGCAGCCAAGAAAGGACAGGGTATGGCTACACCTTC.

The V and J genes are TRBV5-6 and TRBJ2-2, with 7 bases fitting TRBD1. The J segment lost 0 bases and the V segment lost 3 bases, leaving 2 bases of the junction unmatched. Germline-derived CDR1 and CDR2 are SGHDT and YYEEEE. The CDR3 is made up of 15 amino acids. CDR3 in amino acids: CASSWTGANTGELFF. The CDR3 coding sequence is TGTGCCAGCAGCTGGACAGGAGCGAACACCGGGGAGCTGTTTTTT. The full variable domain, rest sourced from reference TRBV5-6 and TRBJ2-2, is DAGVTQSPTHLIKTRGQQVTLRCSPKSGHDTVSWYQQALGQGPQFIFQYYEEEERQRGNFPDRFSGHQFPNYSSELNVNALLLGDSALYLCASSWTGANTGELFFGEGSRLTVL.

Here the CDR3 DNA reads TGTGCCAGCAGTCTGCGTCCCCCAAGCGGGAGAGGAACCGGGGAGCTGTTTTTT. This codes for CASSLRPPSGRGTGELFF. The chain links TRBV27 to TRBJ2-2, with TRBD2 identical over 8 bases. Germline CDR1 and CDR2: MNHEY and SMNVEV (reference sequence). The CDR3 spans 18 residues. Unmatched junction bases numbered 16, after V lost 5 bases and J lost 5 bases.

The chain uses TRBV6-2 or TRBV6-3 and TRBJ1-2, with 8 bases identical to TRBD1. V trimming: 2 bases; J trimming: 2 bases; junction bases outside the gene matches: 4. The germline V gene encodes CDR1 MNHEY and CDR2 SVGEGT. This CDR3 is built from 15 residues. CDR3 in amino acids: CASSYGQGRNYGYTF. For the CDR3, the DNA is TGTGCCAGCAGTTACGGACAGGGAAGGAACTATGGCTACACCTTC.

The genes are TRBV10-3 and TRBJ1-4; D gene uncertain. The CDR3 length is 15 residues. Deletions cut 4 bases from V and 10 bases from J, with 19 bases between. The germline CDR1 and CDR2 sequences are ENHRY and SYGVKD. CDR3 nucleotides: TGTGCCATCAGTGGTGACCAGAAAGAGGTGACAAAACTGTTTTTT. Protein product: CAISGDQKEVTKLFF.

The CDR3 DNA reads as TGTGCCAGCAGTTTAGGTAACAGGGCAAGCACCTTC. It specifies CASSLGNRASTF. The J gene is TRBJ1-2, the V gene TRBV28; possible D gene TRBD1, 6 bases. CDR1 is MDHEN, CDR2 SYDVKM, per germline. The CDR3 runs to 12 residues. The V gene lost 2 bases and the J gene lost 13 bases, with 14 bases spanning the gap.

The chain uses TRBV4-1 and TRBJ1-3; D gene ambiguous. From germline, CDR1 is MGHRA and CDR2 YSYEKL. The CDR3 length is 15 residues. V was shortened by 1 base and J by 2 bases, with 9 bases between the two germline ends. CDR3 in amino acids: CASSQAGNPGNTIYF. CDR3 in DNA: TGCGCCAGCAGCCAAGCTGGGAACCCTGGAAACACCATATATTTT.

The rearrangement links TRBV28 to TRBJ1-3; D perhaps matches TRBD1 (5 bases). Per germline, CDR1 MDHEN and CDR2 SYDVKM. This CDR3 comprises 15 residues. V gave up 8 bases and J gave up 1 base, with 15 bases separating them. This CDR3 reads CASGSGGSSGNTIYF. The CDR3 DNA follows: TGTGCCAGCGGGTCCGGGGGAAGTTCTGGAAACACCATATATTTT.

The chain carries TRBV30 and TRBJ1-6; 7 positions agree with TRBD1. CDR1 and CDR2 (germline): GTSNPN, SVGIG (reference sequence). The CDR3 consists of 18 residues. After removal of 2 bases from V and 0 bases from J, the junction contained 10 bases not matched to a gene. CDR3 bases: TGTGCCTGGAGTCAGGGGGAGGGCACGAGCTCCTATAATTCACCCCTCCACTTT. Translation: CAWSQGEGTSSYNSPLHF.

The chain combines TRBV19 with TRBJ1-6; maybe TRBD1 (6 bases). Germline V lookup: CDR1 LNHDA, CDR2 SQIVND (reference sequence). There are 17 residues in the CDR3. Trimming took off 6 bases at V and 0 bases at J, with 15 bases between the two ends. CDR3 loop: CASREDRFGSYNSPLHF. The CDR3 nucleotides read TGTGCCAGTAGGGAAGACAGGTTTGGCTCCTATAATTCACCCCTCCACTTT.

This rearrangement joins TRBV4-3 to TRBJ2-7, with 8 positions matching TRBD2. The V and J ends lost 1 base and 2 bases, in that order; junction bases with no gene match: 4. CDR3 length equals 15 residues. From germline, CDR1 is LGHNA and CDR2 YSLEER. The CDR3 bases are TGCGCCAGCAGCCAAGGCCATAGCGGGGCCTACGAGCAGTACTTC. It translates to CASSQGHSGAYEQYF.